These 12 T cell receptor beta chains share one sample of origin, sequenced in a study of T cell responses to AZD1222 COVID-19 vaccine. The data were produced by immunoSEQ multiplex PCR, yet TCRdb's version contains in-frame clones alone and is incomplete. This repertoire shows under 130,000 clones, around 91% found once; its top ten account for 4.8%. This specimen was peripheral blood, taken on day 0 of AZD1222 vaccination. The receptors shown here come from an adult in good health.

V usage is TRBV5-1 and J usage is TRBJ2-4; 7 nucleotides line up with TRBD1. The CDR3 runs to 14 residues. The trim removed 7 bases at V and 1 base at J, leaving 5 bases unmatched. CDR1 SGHRS and CDR2 YFSETQ come from the germline V gene. The CDR3, as DNA: TGCGCCAGCTCTAAACAGGGGGCCAAAAACATTCAGTACTTC. This translates into CASSKQGAKNIQYF.

This chain links TRBV7-8 with TRBJ2-3; D remains ambiguous. The V and J ends lost 5 bases and 5 bases respectively, with 8 bases between them. The CDR3 sequence is 12 residues long. In germline, CDR1 is SGHVS, CDR2 FQNEAQ. CDR3 in DNA: TGTGCCAGCAGCGAACTCGGAGATACGCAGTATTTT. It codes for CASSELGDTQYF.

The chain uses TRBV7-2 and TRBJ1-3; 9 bases are shared with TRBD1. The CDR3 is made up of 15 amino acids. The germline CDR1 and CDR2 sequences are SGHTA and FQGNSA. V trimming: 5 bases; J trimming: 2 bases; junction bases outside the gene matches: 4. The CDR3 DNA follows: TGTGCCAGCAGCCCGCACAGGGGGCCTGGAAACACCATATATTTT. Its translation is CASSPHRGPGNTIYF.

The J gene is TRBJ1-6, the V gene TRBV15; D gene uncertain. Germline V gives CDR1 LNHNV, CDR2 YYDKDF (reference sequence). The CDR3 has 16 residues. Trimming shortened V by 1 base and J by 2 bases, and 9 bases separated the two germline ends. The CDR3, as DNA: TGTGCCACCAGCAGAGTAGGTACAGCCTATAATTCACCCCTCCACTTT. Translating gives CATSRVGTAYNSPLHF.

V usage is TRBV28 and J usage is TRBJ2-1; 7 positions match TRBD1. V was clipped by 3 bases and J by 7 bases; unmatched bases: 6. CDR3 size: 14 residues. Per the germline V gene, CDR1 is MDHEN and CDR2 is SYDVKM. The CDR3 coding sequence is TGTGCCAGCAGTTTCCAGGGGGAAGTAAATGAGCAGTTCTTC. The encoded protein is CASSFQGEVNEQFF. Complete variable domain (other parts from reference TRBV28 and TRBJ2-1): DVKVTQSSRYLVKRTGEKVFLECVQDMDHENMFWYRQDPGLGLRLIYFSYDVKMKEKGDIPEGYSVSREKKERFSLILESASTNQTSMYLCASSFQGEVNEQFFGPGTRLTVL.

J is TRBJ1-5 and V is TRBV18; 12 nucleotides line up with TRBD1. The J segment lost 1 base and the V segment lost 4 bases, leaving 5 bases of the junction unmatched. The CDR3 contains 17 residues. Germline V CDR1 and CDR2: KGHSH, LQKENI. The CDR3 region has the DNA TGTGCCAGCTCACGCGGGACAGGGGGCCTAAGCAATCAGCCCCAGCATTTT. Translation gives CASSRGTGGLSNQPQHF. The full variable domain, rest sourced from reference TRBV18 and TRBJ1-5, is NAGVMQNPRHLVRRRGQEARLRCSPMKGHSHVYWYRQLPEEGLKFMVYLQKENIIDESGMPKERFSAEFPKEGPSILRIQQVVRGDSAAYFCASSRGTGGLSNQPQHFGDGTRLSIL.

The chain joins TRBV7-9 to TRBJ2-3, with D unresolved. Germline lookup yields CDR1 SEHNR and CDR2 FQNEAQ (reference sequence). V lost 5 bases and J 4 bases, leaving 16 bases between the germline ends. This CDR3 has 15 residues. As DNA, the CDR3 is TGTGCCAGCAGCCGCCGTTCGGGCGTTGCAGATACGCAGTATTTT. Its protein product is CASSRRSGVADTQYF.

The rearrangement links TRBV7-2 to TRBJ1-1; tentatively, D is TRBD1 (5 bases). This CDR3 has 13 residues. The germline V gene encodes CDR1 SGHTA and CDR2 FQGNSA. Trimming took 3 bases from V and 4 from J, leaving 9 bases between them. The CDR3 loop reads CASSFREITEAFF. The CDR3 DNA is TGTGCCAGCAGCTTCAGGGAGATCACTGAAGCTTTCTTT.

This chain links TRBV28 with TRBJ1-2; 8 nucleotides align to TRBD1. Losses at the gene ends were 4 bases for V and 7 bases for J; bases not matched to a gene: 11. Germline lookup yields CDR1 MDHEN and CDR2 SYDVKM. The CDR3 extends over 15 amino acids. DNA for the CDR3: TGTGCCAGCAGTTCCGGCCACGACAGGGGATCTGGCTACACCTTC. Protein sequence: CASSSGHDRGSGYTF.

The chain joins TRBV7-9 to TRBJ2-3, with 12 bases that match TRBD2. Germline values: CDR1 SEHNR, CDR2 FQNEAQ (reference sequence). The CDR3 totals 16 residues. Unmatched junction bases numbered 3, after V lost 5 bases and J lost 0 bases. Written as DNA, the CDR3 is TGTGCCAGCAGCGGCGGACTAGCGGGGAGCACAGATACGCAGTATTTT. It yields the protein CASSGGLAGSTDTQYF.

V is TRBV7-9 and J is TRBJ1-1, with D perhaps matching TRBD1 (5 bases). This CDR3 contains 15 residues. The germline gives CDR1 SEHNR, CDR2 FQNEAQ (reference sequence). The germline V and J ends were trimmed by 0 bases and 6 bases, with 14 bases remaining between them. CDR3 DNA: TGTGCCAGCAGCTTAGCGCTGGGGGACCGTCCTGAAGCTTTCTTT. Translating it yields CASSLALGDRPEAFF.

The V gene is TRBV11-3, the J gene TRBJ2-1; TRBD2 matches 10 bases. Germline V lookup: CDR1 SGHNT, CDR2 YENEEA. This CDR3 spans 15 amino acids. Trimming removed 3 bases from V and 5 bases from J; junction bases left unmatched: 4. CDR3 protein: CASSFLAGGNNEQFF. The CDR3 coding sequence is TGTGCCAGCAGCTTTTTAGCGGGGGGAAACAATGAGCAGTTCTTC.